The rows below give T cell receptor beta chains drawn from one sample of a study of blood T cell repertoires in COVID-19. TCRdb keeps only in-frame clones here, not all; method: immunoSEQ multiplex PCR. The sample contains 60,000 to 70,000 clones, approximately 87% of which appear only once. Specimen: peripheral blood. The receptor set was obtained from a man in his fifties or sixties with active COVID-19. The CDR3 runs from the conserved cysteine through the conserved F or W. D genes are given only for firm matches. Size tells how often a clone was seen (once, few, many) or the class of an expanded clone, and some rows leave it out.

size: NA; V: TRBV28; J: TRBJ2-3; D: TRBD1; DNA: TGTGCCAGCAGTGCCCCGGGACAGGGTTCTCTTACGCAGTATTTT; CDR3: CASSAPGQGSLTQYF
size: NA; V: TRBV7-2; J: TRBJ2-7; D: NA; DNA: TGTGCCAGCAGCTCCCGGGACACATACGAGCAGTACTTC; CDR3: CASSSRDTYEQYF
size: NA; V: TRBV5-4; J: TRBJ1-6; D: NA; DNA: TGTGCCAGCAGCCCAGAACCAGATTATAATTCACCCCTCCACTTT; CDR3: CASSPEPDYNSPLHF
size: NA; V: TRBV7-9; J: TRBJ1-2; D: TRBD1; DNA: TGTGCCAGCAGCTCCGGGGACAGCCCGAACTATGGCTACACCTTC; CDR3: CASSSGDSPNYGYTF
size: few; V: TRBV7-4; J: TRBJ1-5; D: TRBD1; DNA: TGTGCCAGCAGCCGGACAGGGAGGGGGCTTAGCAATCAGCCCCAGCATTTT; CDR3: CASSRTGRGLSNQPQHF
size: NA; V: TRBV7-2; J: TRBJ1-3; D: TRBD1; DNA: TGTGCCAGCAGCCCAGGCCAGGGGGGCGGAAACACCATATATTTT; CDR3: CASSPGQGGGNTIYF
size: NA; V: TRBV27; J: TRBJ1-2; D: TRBD1; DNA: TGTGCCAGCAGTTTAGGACAGGGTGGATATGGCTACACCTTC; CDR3: CASSLGQGGYGYTF
size: NA; V: TRBV20-1; J: TRBJ1-1; D: NA; DNA: TGCAGTGCCCAGTACACTGAAGCTTTCTTT; CDR3: CSAQYTEAFF
size: NA; V: TRBV7-9; J: TRBJ1-2; D: TRBD1; DNA: TGTGCCAGCAGCTTAATAGCAGGGGGCGATGGCTACACCTTC; CDR3: CASSLIAGGDGYTF
size: NA; V: TRBV5-1; J: TRBJ2-5; D: TRBD2; DNA: TGCGCCAGCAGCTTAGCGGGGCAAGGGGAGACCCAGTACTTC; CDR3: CASSLAGQGETQYF
size: NA; V: TRBV7-6; J: TRBJ2-2; D: TRBD2; DNA: TGTGCCAGCAGCTTAGGGAGTGGCGGGGGAACCGGGGAGCTGTTTTTT; CDR3: CASSLGSGGGTGELFF
size: NA; V: TRBV6-2/TRBV6-3; J: TRBJ2-7; D: NA; DNA: TGTGCCAGCAGCAGGAGTTCCTACGAGCAGTACTTC; CDR3: CASSRSSYEQYF
size: NA; V: TRBV4-1; J: TRBJ2-7; D: TRBD1; DNA: TGCGCCAGCAGCCAAGCCGACAGGGCATTTAACGAGCAGTACTTC; CDR3: CASSQADRAFNEQYF
size: once; V: TRBV6-2/TRBV6-3; J: TRBJ1-1; D: NA; DNA: TGTGCCAGCAGTTATAATGAGCTACAGGGGAACACTGAAGCTTTCTTT; CDR3: CASSYNELQGNTEAFF
size: NA; V: TRBV6-5; J: TRBJ2-7; D: NA; DNA: TGTGCCAGCAGTTACGCCCCTCGAGGGACCTACGAGCAGTACTTC; CDR3: CASSYAPRGTYEQYF
size: NA; V: TRBV4-3; J: TRBJ1-2; D: NA; DNA: TGCGCCAGCAGCCAAGATATAAACAGGGCAGAATATGGCTACACCTTC; CDR3: CASSQDINRAEYGYTF
size: NA; V: TRBV10-3; J: TRBJ2-7; D: NA; DNA: TGTGCCATCCTGCCCGGAACAGGGTCCTCCTACGAGCAGTACTTC; CDR3: CAILPGTGSSYEQYF
size: NA; V: TRBV9; J: TRBJ2-1; D: TRBD2; DNA: TGTGCCAGCAGCTCCCGTAGCGGGAGCTCCTACAATGAGCAGTTCTTC; CDR3: CASSSRSGSSYNEQFF
size: NA; V: TRBV7-9; J: TRBJ2-5; D: NA; DNA: TGTGCCAGCAGCCCAGCTAGATCCCAGTACTTC; CDR3: CASSPARSQYF
size: NA; V: TRBV10-3; J: TRBJ1-1; D: TRBD1; DNA: TGTGCCATCAGGGAGACAGGGGCTGAAGCTTTCTTT; CDR3: CAIRETGAEAFF
size: NA; V: TRBV24-1; J: TRBJ2-2; D: NA; DNA: TGTGCCACCAGTGATACTTTGACCGGGGAGCTGTTTTTT; CDR3: CATSDTLTGELFF
size: NA; V: TRBV7-9; J: TRBJ2-7; D: TRBD1; DNA: TGTGCCAGCAGTCCCGCCGGGACAGGGCGACAATACAACTACGAGCAGTACTTC; CDR3: CASSPAGTGRQYNYEQYF
size: NA; V: TRBV11-2; J: TRBJ1-4; D: TRBD1; DNA: TGTGCCAGCAGCTTAGGGTATGGGACAGGGGACAGAAATGAAAAACTGTTTTTT; CDR3: CASSLGYGTGDRNEKLFF
size: NA; V: TRBV4-1; J: TRBJ2-1; D: NA; DNA: TGCGCCAGCAGCCAAGATCCCGTCGGAGGCGATGAGCAGTTCTTC; CDR3: CASSQDPVGGDEQFF
size: once; V: TRBV3-1/TRBV3-2; J: TRBJ2-5; D: TRBD2; DNA: TGTGCCAGCAGCCGAGGACTAGCGGGGGCCCTCGGGGATGCCCAGTACTTC; CDR3: CASSRGLAGALGDAQYF
size: NA; V: TRBV13; J: TRBJ1-1; D: NA; DNA: TGTGCCAGCAGCTCGACTGTGAACACTGAAGCTTTCTTT; CDR3: CASSSTVNTEAFF
size: NA; V: TRBV28; J: TRBJ2-3; D: TRBD2; DNA: TGTGCCAGCAGTTTATCGGGAACTAAGGCCTGGCTAGCGGGAGCGGGTTGGGATACGCAGTATTTT; CDR3: CASSLSGTKAWLAGAGWDTQYF
size: NA; V: TRBV29-1; J: TRBJ2-2; D: TRBD1; DNA: TGCAGCGCAGGGGACAGGTCCCCCGGGGAGCTGTTTTTT; CDR3: CSAGDRSPGELFF
size: NA; V: TRBV18; J: TRBJ2-3; D: TRBD2; DNA: TGTGCCAGCTCCCGCTTCACGGGGGGGTACAGCACAGATACGCAGTATTTT; CDR3: CASSRFTGGYSTDTQYF
size: NA; V: TRBV15; J: TRBJ2-2; D: TRBD2; DNA: TGTGCCACCAGCAGAGGAAGAGAACTAGCGGGAGCTCGTACCGGGGAGCTGTTTTTT; CDR3: CATSRGRELAGARTGELFF
size: NA; V: TRBV2; J: TRBJ1-5; D: NA; DNA: TGTGCCAGCAGTCCAGGACAGAGAGGCAATCAGCCCCAGCATTTT; CDR3: CASSPGQRGNQPQHF
size: NA; V: TRBV5-1; J: TRBJ1-6; D: NA; DNA: TGCGCCAGCAGCAAAGGGGGAAGGACCGGGAATTCACCCCTCCACTTT; CDR3: CASSKGGRTGNSPLHF
size: NA; V: TRBV3-1/TRBV3-2; J: TRBJ1-2; D: NA; DNA: TGTGCCAGCAGCCAAGGTCCCGGGACACCGTATGGCTACACCTTC; CDR3: CASSQGPGTPYGYTF
size: NA; V: TRBV7-2; J: TRBJ2-5; D: TRBD1; DNA: TGTGCCAGCAGCTTAGGGGACAGGGTATTGGAGACCCAGTACTTC; CDR3: CASSLGDRVLETQYF